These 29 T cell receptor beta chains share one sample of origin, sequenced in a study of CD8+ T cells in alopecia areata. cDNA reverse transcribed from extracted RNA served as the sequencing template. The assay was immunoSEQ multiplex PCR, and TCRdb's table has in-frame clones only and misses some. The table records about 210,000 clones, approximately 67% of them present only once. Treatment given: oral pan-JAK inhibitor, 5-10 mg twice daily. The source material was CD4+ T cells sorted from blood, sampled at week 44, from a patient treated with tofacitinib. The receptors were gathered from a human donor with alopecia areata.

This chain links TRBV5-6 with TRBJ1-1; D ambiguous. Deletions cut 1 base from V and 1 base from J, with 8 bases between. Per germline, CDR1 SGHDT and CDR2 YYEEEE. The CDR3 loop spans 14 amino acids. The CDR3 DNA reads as TGTGCCAGCAGCTTGAGGGTTTGGAACACTGAAGCTTTCTTT. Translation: CASSLRVWNTEAFF.

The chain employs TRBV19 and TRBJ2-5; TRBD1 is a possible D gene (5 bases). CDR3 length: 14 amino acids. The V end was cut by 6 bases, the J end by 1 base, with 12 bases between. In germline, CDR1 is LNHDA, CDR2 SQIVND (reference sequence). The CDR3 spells CASSDRRTQETQYF. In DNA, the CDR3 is TGTGCCAGTAGCGACAGACGGACCCAAGAGACCCAGTACTTC. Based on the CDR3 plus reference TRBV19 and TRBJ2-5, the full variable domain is DGGITQSPKYLFRKEGQNVTLSCEQNLNHDAMYWYRQDPGQGLRLIYYSQIVNDFQKGDIAEGYSVSREKKESFPLTVTSAQKNPTAFYLCASSDRRTQETQYFGPGTRLLVL.

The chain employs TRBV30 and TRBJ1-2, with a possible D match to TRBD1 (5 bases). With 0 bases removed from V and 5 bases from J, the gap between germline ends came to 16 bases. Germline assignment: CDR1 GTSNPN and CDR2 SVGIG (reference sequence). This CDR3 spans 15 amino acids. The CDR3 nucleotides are TGTGCCTGGAGTGTACGGGCAGGGCGCAGTTATGGCTACACCTTC. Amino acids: CAWSVRAGRSYGYTF.

The CDR3 sequence: CASSRGAPWNTEAFF. The DNA for the CDR3 is TGTGCCAGCAGCCGAGGGGCACCTTGGAACACTGAAGCTTTCTTT. This chain joins TRBV9 and TRBJ1-1, with a possible D match to TRBD1 (5 bases). Germline-derived CDR1 and CDR2 are SGDLS and YYNGEE. The CDR3 contains 15 residues. V was trimmed by 4 bases and J by 1 base, leaving 14 bases between them.

The CDR3 sequence: CASNGLHPRAFF. DNA for the CDR3: TGTGCCAGTAATGGCCTCCACCCTCGAGCTTTCTTT. The J gene is TRBJ1-1, the V gene TRBV19; D unresolved. Germline V gene lookup returns CDR1 LNHDA and CDR2 SQIVND (reference sequence). V was cut by 7 bases and J by 10 bases, with 16 bases left in between. The CDR3 covers 12 residues.

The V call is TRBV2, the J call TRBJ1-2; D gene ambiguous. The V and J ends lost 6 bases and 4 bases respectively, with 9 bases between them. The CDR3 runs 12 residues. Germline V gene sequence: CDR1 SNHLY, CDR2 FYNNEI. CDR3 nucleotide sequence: TGTGCCAGCAGAGGACGGCTCTATGGCTACACCTTC. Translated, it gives CASRGRLYGYTF.

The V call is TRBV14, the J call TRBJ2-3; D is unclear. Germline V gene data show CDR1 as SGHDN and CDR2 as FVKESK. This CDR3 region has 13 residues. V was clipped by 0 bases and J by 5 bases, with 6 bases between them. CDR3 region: CASSQELRDTQYF. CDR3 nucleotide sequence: TGTGCCAGCAGCCAAGAGCTCCGAGATACGCAGTATTTT. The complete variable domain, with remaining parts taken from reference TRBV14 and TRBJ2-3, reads EAGVTQFPSHSVIEKGQTVTLRCDPISGHDNLYWYRRVMGKEIKFLLHFVKESKQDESGMPNNRFLAERTGGTYSTLKVQPAELEDSGVYFCASSQELRDTQYFGPGTRLTVL.

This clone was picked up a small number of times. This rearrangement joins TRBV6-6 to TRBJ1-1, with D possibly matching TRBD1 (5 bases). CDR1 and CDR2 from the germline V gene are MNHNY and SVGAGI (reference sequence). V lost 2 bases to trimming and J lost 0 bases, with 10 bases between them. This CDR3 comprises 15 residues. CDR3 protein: CASSYVQGLNTEAFF. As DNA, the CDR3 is TGTGCCAGCAGTTACGTCCAGGGCTTGAACACTGAAGCTTTCTTT.

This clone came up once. This CDR3 reads CASSLAGDREGVEFF. In DNA, the CDR3 is TGCGCCAGCAGCTTGGCAGGGGACAGGGAGGGAGTGGAGTTCTTC. J is TRBJ2-1 and V is TRBV5-1; 9 bases map to TRBD1. Germline CDR1 and CDR2: SGHRS and YFSETQ. CDR3 length: 15 residues. The trim removed 0 bases at V and 14 bases at J, leaving 12 bases unmatched.

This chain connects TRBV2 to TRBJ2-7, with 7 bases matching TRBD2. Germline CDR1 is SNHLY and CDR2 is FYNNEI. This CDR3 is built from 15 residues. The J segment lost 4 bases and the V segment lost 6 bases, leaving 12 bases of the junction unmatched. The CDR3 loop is CASSLLRTSTYEQYF. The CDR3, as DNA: TGTGCCAGCAGCCTTTTAAGGACTAGTACGTACGAGCAGTACTTC.

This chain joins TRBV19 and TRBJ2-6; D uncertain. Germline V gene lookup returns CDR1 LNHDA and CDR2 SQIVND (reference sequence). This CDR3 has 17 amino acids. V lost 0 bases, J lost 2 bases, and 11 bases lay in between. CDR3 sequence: CASSIDTAAAGANVLTF. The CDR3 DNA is TGTGCCAGTAGTATAGATACGGCGGCGGCTGGGGCCAACGTCCTGACTTTC.

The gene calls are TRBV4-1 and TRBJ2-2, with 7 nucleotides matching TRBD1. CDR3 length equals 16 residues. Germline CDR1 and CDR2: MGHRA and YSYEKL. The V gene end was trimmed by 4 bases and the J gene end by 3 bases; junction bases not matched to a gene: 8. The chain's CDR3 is CASSRVGQTYTGELFF. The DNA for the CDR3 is TGCGCCAGCAGCCGAGTGGGACAGACTTACACCGGGGAGCTGTTTTTT.

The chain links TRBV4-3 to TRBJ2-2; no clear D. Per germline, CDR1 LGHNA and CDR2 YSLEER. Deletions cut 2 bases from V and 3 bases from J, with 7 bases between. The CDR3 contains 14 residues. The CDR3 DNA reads TGCGCCAGCAGCCAATTGTACTACACCGGGGAGCTGTTTTTT. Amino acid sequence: CASSQLYYTGELFF.

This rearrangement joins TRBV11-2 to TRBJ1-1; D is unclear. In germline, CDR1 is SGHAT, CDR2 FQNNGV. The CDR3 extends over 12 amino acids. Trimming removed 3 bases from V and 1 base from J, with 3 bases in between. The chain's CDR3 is CASSFRNTEAFF. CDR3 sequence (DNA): TGTGCCAGCAGCTTTCGGAACACTGAAGCTTTCTTT.

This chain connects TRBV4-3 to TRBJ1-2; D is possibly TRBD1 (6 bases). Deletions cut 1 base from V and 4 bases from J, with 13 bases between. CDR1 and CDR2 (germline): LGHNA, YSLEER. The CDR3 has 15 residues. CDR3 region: CASSQASGGLYGYTF. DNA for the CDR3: TGCGCCAGCAGCCAAGCTTCGGGGGGCCTCTATGGCTACACCTTC.

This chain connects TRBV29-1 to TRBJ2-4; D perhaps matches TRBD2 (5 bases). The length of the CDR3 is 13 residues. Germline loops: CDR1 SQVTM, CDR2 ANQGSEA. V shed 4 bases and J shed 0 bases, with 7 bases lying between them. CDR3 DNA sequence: TGCAGCGTTGGTGGGAGAGCCAAAAACATTCAGTACTTC. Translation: CSVGGRAKNIQYF.

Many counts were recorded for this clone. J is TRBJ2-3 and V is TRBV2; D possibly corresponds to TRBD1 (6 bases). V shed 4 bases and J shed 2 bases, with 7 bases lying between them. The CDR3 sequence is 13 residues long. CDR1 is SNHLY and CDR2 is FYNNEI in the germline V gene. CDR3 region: CASSGTDTDTQYF. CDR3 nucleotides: TGTGCCAGCAGTGGGACAGACACAGATACGCAGTATTTT.

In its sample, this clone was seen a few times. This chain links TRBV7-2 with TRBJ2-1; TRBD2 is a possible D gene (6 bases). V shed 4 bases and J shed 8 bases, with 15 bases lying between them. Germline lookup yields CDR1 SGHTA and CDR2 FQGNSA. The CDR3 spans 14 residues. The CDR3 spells CASSSPGLQDEQFF. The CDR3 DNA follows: TGTGCCAGCAGCTCGCCGGGACTCCAAGATGAGCAGTTCTTC.

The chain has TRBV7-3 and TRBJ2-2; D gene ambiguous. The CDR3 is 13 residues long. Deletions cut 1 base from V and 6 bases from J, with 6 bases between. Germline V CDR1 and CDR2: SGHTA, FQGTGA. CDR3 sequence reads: CASSLRQSGELFF. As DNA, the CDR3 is TGTGCCAGCAGCTTAAGGCAATCCGGGGAGCTGTTTTTT. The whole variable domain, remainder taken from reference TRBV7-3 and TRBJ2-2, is GAGVSQTPSNKVTEKGKYVELRCDPISGHTALYWYRQSLGQGPEFLIYFQGTGAADDSGLPNDRFFAVRPEGSVSTLKIQRTERGDSAVYLCASSLRQSGELFFGEGSRLTVL.

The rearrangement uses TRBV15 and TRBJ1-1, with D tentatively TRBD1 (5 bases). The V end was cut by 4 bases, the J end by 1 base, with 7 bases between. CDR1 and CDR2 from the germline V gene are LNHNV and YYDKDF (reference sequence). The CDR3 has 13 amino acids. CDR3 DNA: TGTGCCACCAGCAAGGACAAGAACACTGAAGCTTTCTTT. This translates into CATSKDKNTEAFF.

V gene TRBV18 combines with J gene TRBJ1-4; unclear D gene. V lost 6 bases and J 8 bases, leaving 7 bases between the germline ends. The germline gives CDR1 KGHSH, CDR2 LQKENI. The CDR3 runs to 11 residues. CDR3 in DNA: TGTGCCAGCTCTCTTGAAGAAAAACTGTTTTTT. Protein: CASSLEEKLFF.

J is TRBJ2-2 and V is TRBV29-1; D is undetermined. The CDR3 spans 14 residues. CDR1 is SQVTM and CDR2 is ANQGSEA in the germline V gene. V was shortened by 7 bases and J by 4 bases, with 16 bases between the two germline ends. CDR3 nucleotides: TGCAGCGCTGGTGTGGCGCTTGCCACCGGGGAGCTGTTTTTT. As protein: CSAGVALATGELFF.

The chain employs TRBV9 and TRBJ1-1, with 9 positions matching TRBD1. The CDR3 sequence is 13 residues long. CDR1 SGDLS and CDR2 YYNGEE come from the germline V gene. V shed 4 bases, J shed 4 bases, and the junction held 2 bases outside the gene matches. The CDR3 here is CASSRQGGTEAFF. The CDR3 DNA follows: TGTGCCAGCAGCCGACAGGGGGGCACTGAAGCTTTCTTT.

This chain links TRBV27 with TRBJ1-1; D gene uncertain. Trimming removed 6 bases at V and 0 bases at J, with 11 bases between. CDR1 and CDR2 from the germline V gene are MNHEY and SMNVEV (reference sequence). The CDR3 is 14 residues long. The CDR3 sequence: CASRIREMNTEAFF. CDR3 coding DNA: TGTGCCAGCAGAATCAGAGAGATGAACACTGAAGCTTTCTTT.

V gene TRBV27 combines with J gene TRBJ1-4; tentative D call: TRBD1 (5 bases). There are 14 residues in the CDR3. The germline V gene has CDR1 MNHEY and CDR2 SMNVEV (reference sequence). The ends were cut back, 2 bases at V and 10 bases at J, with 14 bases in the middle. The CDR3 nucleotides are TGTGCCAGCAGTTTAATGCTGGGGGGAGGAAAACTGTTTTTT. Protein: CASSLMLGGGKLFF.

The CDR3 spells CASTARTVNSPLHF. In DNA, the CDR3 is TGTGCCAGCACAGCGCGGACAGTTAATTCACCCCTCCACTTT. The chain carries TRBV28 and TRBJ1-6, with D perhaps TRBD1 (6 bases). The CDR3 is 14 residues long. The V gene's germline CDR1 is MDHEN and CDR2 SYDVKM. Trimming stripped 7 bases from V and 6 bases from J, with 13 bases between.

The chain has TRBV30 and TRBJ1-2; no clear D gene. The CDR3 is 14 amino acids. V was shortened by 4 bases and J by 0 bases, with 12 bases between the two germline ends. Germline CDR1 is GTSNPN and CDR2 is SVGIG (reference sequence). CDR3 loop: CAWMYPGANYGYTF. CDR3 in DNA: TGTGCCTGGATGTATCCAGGAGCTAACTATGGCTACACCTTC.

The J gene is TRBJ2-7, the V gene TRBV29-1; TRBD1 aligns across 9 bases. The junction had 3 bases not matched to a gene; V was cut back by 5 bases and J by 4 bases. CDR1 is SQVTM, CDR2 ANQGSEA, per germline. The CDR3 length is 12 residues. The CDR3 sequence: CSVSDRGYEQYF. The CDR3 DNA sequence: TGCAGCGTTTCGGACAGGGGTTACGAGCAGTACTTC.

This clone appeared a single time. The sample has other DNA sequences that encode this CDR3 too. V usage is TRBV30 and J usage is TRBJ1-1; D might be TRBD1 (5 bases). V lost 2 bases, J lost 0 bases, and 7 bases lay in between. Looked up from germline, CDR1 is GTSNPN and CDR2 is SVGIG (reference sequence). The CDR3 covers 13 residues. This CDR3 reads CAWSQGMNTEAFF. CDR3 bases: TGTGCCTGGAGTCAGGGAATGAACACTGAAGCTTTCTTT.